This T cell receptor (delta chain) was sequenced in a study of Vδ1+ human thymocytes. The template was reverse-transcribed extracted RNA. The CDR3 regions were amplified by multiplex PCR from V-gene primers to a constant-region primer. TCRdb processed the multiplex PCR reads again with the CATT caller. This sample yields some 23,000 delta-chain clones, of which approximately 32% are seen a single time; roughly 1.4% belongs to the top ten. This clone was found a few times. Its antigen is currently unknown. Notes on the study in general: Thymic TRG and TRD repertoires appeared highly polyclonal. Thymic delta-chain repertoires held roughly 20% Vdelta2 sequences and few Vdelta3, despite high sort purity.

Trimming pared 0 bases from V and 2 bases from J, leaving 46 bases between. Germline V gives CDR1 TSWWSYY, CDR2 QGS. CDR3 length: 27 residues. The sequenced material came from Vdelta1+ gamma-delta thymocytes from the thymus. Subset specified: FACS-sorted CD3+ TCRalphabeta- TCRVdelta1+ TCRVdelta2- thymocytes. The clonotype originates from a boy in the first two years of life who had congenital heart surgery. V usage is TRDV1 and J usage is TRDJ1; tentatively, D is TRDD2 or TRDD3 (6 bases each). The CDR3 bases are TGTGCTCTTGGGGAACTTAAGGCGGCATCTCCTACGTCAATCTGGGGACACGCGGGGAGGGAAACCGATAAACTCATCTTT. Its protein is CALGELKAASPTSIWGHAGRETDKLIF.